These 13 T cell receptor beta chains came from one sample sequenced in a study of T cell responses to AZD1222 COVID-19 vaccine. Some clones are missing from TCRdb's copy, which holds only in-frame ones; the method was immunoSEQ multiplex PCR. The sample has fewer than 55,000 clones, about 83% seen once; the top ten hold more than 45%. Sequenced here: peripheral blood, sampled on day 0 of AZD1222 vaccination. These receptor sequences come from an adult in good health.

V is TRBV18 and J is TRBJ2-1, with a weak D call TRBD2 (6 bases). V lost 6 bases and J lost 6, with 15 bases in between. Germline loops: CDR1 KGHSH, CDR2 LQKENI. The CDR3 is 14 amino acids. The CDR3 DNA sequence: TGTGCCAGCTCCCCCGGCGGTAGCGGCAATGAGCAGTTCTTC. Amino acids: CASSPGGSGNEQFF.

V gene TRBV5-4 combines with J gene TRBJ2-5, with a possible D match to TRBD1 (5 bases). The CDR3 totals 13 residues. Trimming pared 4 bases from V and 2 bases from J, leaving 9 bases between. CDR1 is SGHNT and CDR2 is YYREEE in the germline V gene (reference sequence). This CDR3 is CASSQDTQETQYF. The CDR3 DNA reads as TGTGCCAGCAGCCAGGACACTCAAGAGACCCAGTACTTC.

This chain uses TRBV5-1 with TRBJ2-5; TRBD2 matches 12 bases. Germline CDR1 and CDR2: SGHRS and YFSETQ. The trim removed 0 bases at V and 4 bases at J, leaving 10 bases unmatched. The CDR3 spans 18 residues. The CDR3, as DNA: TGCGCCAGCAGCTTGGGACGGACTAGCGGGAAGGGTCTAGAGACCCAGTACTTC. Its translation: CASSLGRTSGKGLETQYF.

This clone was counted once. The J gene is TRBJ2-3, the V gene TRBV4-3; TRBD1 might be the D (5 bases). The germline V and J ends were trimmed by 2 bases and 2 bases, with 11 bases remaining between them. The CDR3 is made up of 15 amino acids. The germline V gene encodes CDR1 LGHNA and CDR2 YSLEER. CDR3 loop: CASSQLGQLTDTQYF. DNA of the CDR3: TGCGCCAGCAGCCAATTGGGGCAGCTCACAGATACGCAGTATTTT.

This clone was recorded a few times. CDR3 sequence: CASSLAGLAGGPQPQYF. CDR3 bases: TGTGCCAGCAGCTTAGCGGGACTAGCGGGGGGCCCCCAGCCCCAGTACTTC. This chain uses TRBV7-2 with TRBJ2-5; TRBD2 agrees at 15 bases. The CDR3 runs 17 residues. Per the germline V gene, CDR1 is SGHTA and CDR2 is FQGNSA. V gave up 0 bases and J gave up 9 bases; unmatched junction bases: 8.

Only one count was recorded for this clone. This chain connects TRBV19 to TRBJ2-1, with 11 bases matching TRBD2. The CDR3 is 15 amino acids. The germline V gene encodes CDR1 LNHDA and CDR2 SQIVND (reference sequence). V was clipped by 5 bases and J by 3 bases; unmatched bases: 3. The CDR3 sequence: CASSLLAGGYNEQFF. CDR3 sequence (DNA): TGTGCCAGTAGTCTCCTAGCGGGGGGCTACAATGAGCAGTTCTTC.

The gene calls are TRBV2 and TRBJ2-5, with 7 bases identical to TRBD1. The ends lost 7 bases at V and 5 bases at J; junction bases unmatched: 7. CDR1 and CDR2 (germline): SNHLY, FYNNEI. The CDR3 totals 13 residues. This CDR3 reads CASKQQGWETQYF. CDR3 DNA: TGTGCCAGCAAACAACAGGGGTGGGAGACCCAGTACTTC.

This chain joins TRBV3-1 (or the pseudogene TRBV3-2) and TRBJ1-6; D possibly corresponds to TRBD1 (6 bases). V was pared by 3 bases and J by 0 bases, with 24 bases between. CDR3 size: 21 residues. The germline CDR1 and CDR2 sequences are LGHDT and YNNKEL (reference sequence). The CDR3 nucleotides are TGTGCCAGCAGCCAGAAGGGAAACAGGGACGGGACGAGCTCCTATAATTCACCCCTCCACTTT. This sequence encodes CASSQKGNRDGTSSYNSPLHF.

The chain joins TRBV15 to TRBJ1-6, with TRBD1 as a possible D gene (5 bases). CDR1 and CDR2 from the germline V gene are LNHNV and YYDKDF (reference sequence). CDR3 length: 14 residues. Deletions cut 4 bases from V and 6 bases from J, with 10 bases between. The CDR3 DNA sequence: TGTGCCACCAGCAATCAGGGTGGTAATTCACCCCTCCACTTT. Translation: CATSNQGGNSPLHF.

The chain combines TRBV19 with TRBJ1-5; 8 bases align to TRBD1. The V segment lost 8 bases and the J segment 2 bases; nucleotides outside the gene matches: 20. The length of the CDR3 is 19 residues. The germline V gene encodes CDR1 LNHDA and CDR2 SQIVND (reference sequence). The CDR3 DNA follows: TGTGCCAGTGGGAAAAATCAGGGGGCGGTTAATGTAGGCAATCAGCCCCAGCATTTT. It translates to CASGKNQGAVNVGNQPQHF.

DNA for the CDR3: TGCGCCAGCAGTGACGAACCCGACACCGGGGAGCTGTTTTTT. Amino acids: CASSDEPDTGELFF. This chain connects TRBV10-1 to TRBJ2-2, with D unresolved. From germline, CDR1 is WNHNN and CDR2 SYGVQD (reference sequence). The V end lost 3 bases, the J end lost 3 bases, and 8 bases lay between the germline ends. CDR3 length: 14 amino acids.

On this clone: The identical CDR3 is also encoded by other nucleotide sequences in the sample. The chain employs TRBV19 and TRBJ2-7; perhaps TRBD1 as D (5 bases). V lost 2 bases and J lost 4, with 9 bases in between. The CDR3 spans 13 residues. The germline V gene encodes CDR1 LNHDA and CDR2 SQIVND (reference sequence). The CDR3 region has the DNA TGTGCCAGTAGTATAAGGCAGGGTTACGAGCAGTACTTC. It specifies CASSIRQGYEQYF.

V gene TRBV24-1 combines with J gene TRBJ2-4; TRBD1 or TRBD2 may be the D gene (5 bases each). V was shortened by 4 bases and J by 8 bases, with 17 bases between the two germline ends. Germline CDR1 and CDR2: KGHDR and SFDVKD. There are 15 residues in the CDR3. As DNA, the CDR3 is TGTGCCACCAGTGAACCGGGACCCCTCAAGGACATTCAGTACTTC. This sequence encodes CATSEPGPLKDIQYF.